Described below is a single T cell receptor beta chain sequence and its context. At least ten counts were recorded for this clonotype. Its antigen is unknown. It has no much larger one-base neighbor in the sample; base qualities were not kept. The library came from RT-PCR. TCRdb records NextSeq 550 as the sequencer. In TCRdb, the public reads were trimmed at Q25 with fastp and aligned with MiXCR, with productive beta chains retained. Merged by CDR3 protein, the rows form single entries marked with the most common genes and DNA. The sample table lists 70,000 to 95,000 distinct CDR3 sequences, 4.5% to 5% of them with a count of one. The ten largest account for 2.6% of the sample. This record comes from a study of patients and donors after allogeneic stem cell transplantation (dated by TCRdb to between 2020 and 2021). This clonotype was obtained from a human donor who was either an allogeneic HSCT recipient or a stem cell or donor lymphocyte infusion donor (not recorded which). It is not recorded whose cells these are; they may come from a transplant donor. Sequenced input: blood, either unsorted or a sorted T cell fraction (not recorded which).

The nucleotide sequence is TGTGCCAGCGGCCCGAGGAACACAGATACGCAGTATTTT. Its coded protein is CASGPRNTDTQYF. The chain uses TRBV5-5 and TRBJ2-3, with the identity of the D gene unclear. CDR1 and CDR2 (SGHKS, YYEKEE) derive from the germline V gene (reference sequence). The CDR3 measures 13 amino acids from cysteine to phenylalanine. Left in the record is the CDR3 DNA by itself, 39 bases read in frame from the first base. V is reduced by 7 bases and J by 2 bases, leaving a spacing of 11 bases between them.